The present entry profiles one T cell receptor beta chain with its context. This entry is derived from a study of blood T cell repertoires in COVID-19. The wider study: Samples of COVID-19 (acute and convalescent) were obtained from the United States, Italy and Spain. T cells, B-cell-depleted T cells, or PBMCs supplied cDNA or gDNA.

Per the original data handling: Quantification of nucleated cells was approximated via reference gene primer amplification. Data came from immunoSEQ multiplex PCR; TCRdb stores just in-frame clones and leaves some out. The D gene and trimming were derived from the DNA, and the V and J assignments and clone size from that table. The sample has about 200,000 clones; 86% are singletons. The CDR3 covers 20 residues. Germline lookup yields CDR1 LGHNA and CDR2 YNFKEQ. The V end was cut by 0 bases, the J end by 1 base, with 24 bases between. This TCR was sampled from a man older than 75 with acute or convalescent COVID-19. This chain joins TRBV4-2 and TRBJ1-1, with TRBD1 as a possible D gene (5 bases). Source material: peripheral blood. In DNA, the CDR3 is TGTGCCAGCAGCCAAGAAGGATGGCAGGGCGAACTTTCCTCGAACACTGAAGCTTTCTTT. Translating it yields CASSQEGWQGELSSNTEAFF.